This entry concerns a single T cell receptor beta chain. No antigen is known for it. TCRdb reanalysed the 5' RACE reads using MiXCR and keeps one entry per CDR3 protein. The table has about 100,000 distinct CDR3 sequences, over 13% seen once. The data were taken from a study of T-cell memory formation after mild COVID-19. Study results and limitations: Clones from the second wave (peaking day 37) had unconfirmed SARS-CoV-2 specificity.

The CDR3 runs 12 residues. The germline V and J ends were trimmed by 5 bases and 3 bases, with 5 bases remaining between them. In germline, CDR1 is SEHNR, CDR2 FQNEAQ (reference sequence). Sequenced: PBMCs or a T cell subset sorted from them (not recorded which). V gene TRBV7-9 combines with J gene TRBJ2-1; D gene unclear. The clonotype was recovered from a man younger than 35 who had mild COVID-19 (a few samples of this study predate the infection). Cell type and time point are not known. In DNA form, the CDR3 reads TGTGCCAGCAGCCCCCACTACAATGAGCAGTTCTTC. Encoded protein: CASSPHYNEQFF.